What follows are 12 T cell receptor beta chains derived from one specimen sequenced in a study of blood T cell repertoires in COVID-19. This table comes from immunoSEQ multiplex PCR, and its TCRdb copy is limited to in-frame clones, with some not included. The sample yields around 370,000 clones, 88% seen once. Specimen: PBMCs or T cells enriched from blood (not recorded which). Receptors originate from a woman in her late teens or twenties who had recovered from COVID-19.

The rearrangement links TRBV5-1 to TRBJ2-7, with D tentatively TRBD1 (6 bases). V gave up 0 bases and J gave up 4 bases, with 11 bases separating them. The CDR3 covers 14 residues. Per germline, CDR1 SGHRS and CDR2 YFSETQ. The CDR3 here is CASSLGGQGYEQYF. CDR3 coding DNA: TGCGCCAGCAGCTTGGGAGGTCAGGGGTACGAGCAGTACTTC.

The chain combines TRBV15 with TRBJ1-4; D is unresolved. CDR1 is LNHNV and CDR2 is YYDKDF in the germline V gene (reference sequence). Deletions cut 1 base from V and 0 bases from J, with 9 bases between. The CDR3 is made up of 16 amino acids. The CDR3 nucleotides are TGTGCCACCAGCAGAGGCGGGATCGCAACTAATGAAAAACTGTTTTTT. It specifies CATSRGGIATNEKLFF.

The chain is built from TRBV2 and TRBJ1-2; the match to TRBD1 covers 12 bases. Losses at the gene ends were 6 bases for V and 8 bases for J; bases not matched to a gene: 7. Germline V gene data show CDR1 as SNHLY and CDR2 as FYNNEI. The CDR3 extends over 14 amino acids. In DNA, the CDR3 is TGTGCCAGCAGGGGACAGGGGGCGCGAGGGGGCTACACCTTC. As protein: CASRGQGARGGYTF.

The rearrangement links TRBV9 to TRBJ2-7, with TRBD2 identical over 11 bases. Germline CDR1 reads SGDLS; CDR2 reads YYNGEE. The CDR3 is made up of 16 amino acids. The V gene end was trimmed by 2 bases and the J gene end by 2 bases; junction bases not matched to a gene: 6. CDR3 nucleotides: TGTGCCAGCAGCGTCTCGGGACTAGCGGCCACCTACGAGCAGTACTTC. Its translation is CASSVSGLAATYEQYF.

The chain employs TRBV7-2 and TRBJ1-2; tentative D call: TRBD1 (6 bases). Germline values: CDR1 SGHTA, CDR2 FQGNSA. The CDR3 totals 14 residues. Trimming stripped 5 bases from V and 4 bases from J, with 14 bases between. The CDR3 sequence: CASSPSGALYGYTF. CDR3 sequence (DNA): TGTGCCAGCAGCCCCTCAGGGGCCCTCTATGGCTACACCTTC.

This rearrangement joins TRBV11-2 to TRBJ2-3; D gene uncertain. Germline loops: CDR1 SGHAT, CDR2 FQNNGV. With 4 bases removed from V and 0 bases from J, the gap between germline ends came to 14 bases. This CDR3 is 16 amino acids long. Written as DNA, the CDR3 is TGTGCCAGCAGCTATACCATATTACAGAGCACAGATACGCAGTATTTT. Protein sequence: CASSYTILQSTDTQYF.

The V and J genes are TRBV7-9 and TRBJ2-7; TRBD1 aligns across 7 bases. The CDR3 extends over 15 amino acids. The germline CDR1 and CDR2 sequences are SEHNR and FQNEAQ (reference sequence). V lost 5 bases and J lost 9; bases outside the gene matches: 16. The CDR3 spells CASSPAATGSNWQYF. The CDR3 region has the DNA TGTGCCAGCAGCCCGGCCGCGACAGGGTCTAATTGGCAGTACTTC.

The chain combines TRBV28 with TRBJ2-7, with 8 bases aligning to TRBD2. Germline CDR1 and CDR2: MDHEN and SYDVKM. CDR3 length: 16 residues. The V gene end was trimmed by 8 bases and the J gene end by 2 bases; junction bases not matched to a gene: 14. In DNA, the CDR3 is TGTGCCAGCGCCTCAGCGGGGGCGGCGGGGGCCTACGAGCAGTACTTC. It yields the protein CASASAGAAGAYEQYF.

The chain is built from TRBV6-5 and TRBJ1-1; D might be TRBD1 (5 bases). The CDR3 is 15 amino acids. Per the germline V gene, CDR1 is MNHEY and CDR2 is SVGAGI. The V end lost 3 bases, the J end lost 1 base, and 12 bases lay between the germline ends. CDR3 DNA: TGTGCCAGCAGTTATTCGGGACTTTCGAACACTGAAGCTTTCTTT. Amino acid sequence: CASSYSGLSNTEAFF.

The V gene is TRBV5-1, the J gene TRBJ1-5; tentative D call: TRBD1 (6 bases). The ends were cut back, 0 bases at V and 5 bases at J, with 6 bases in the middle. Germline CDR1 and CDR2: SGHRS and YFSETQ. The CDR3 length is 13 residues. The chain's CDR3 is CASSLDRDQPQHF. The CDR3 nucleotides read TGCGCCAGCAGCTTGGACAGGGATCAGCCCCAGCATTTT. The entire variable domain, with the rest obtained from reference TRBV5-1 and TRBJ1-5, is as follows: KAGVTQTPRYLIKTRGQQVTLSCSPISGHRSVSWYQQTPGQGLQFLFEYFSETQRNKGNFPGRFSGRQFSNSRSEMNVSTLELGDSALYLCASSLDRDQPQHFGDGTRLSIL.

This chain links TRBV7-9 with TRBJ2-1; a possible D gene is TRBD2 (7 bases). The CDR3 totals 15 residues. CDR1 SEHNR and CDR2 FQNEAQ come from the germline V gene (reference sequence). The V end was cut by 4 bases, the J end by 7 bases, with 17 bases between. CDR3 loop: CASSSTEGRGNEQFF. CDR3 nucleotides: TGTGCCAGCAGCTCCACCGAGGGGAGGGGGAATGAGCAGTTCTTC.

The genes are TRBV30 and TRBJ2-3; D is undetermined. The CDR3 contains 13 residues. Germline-derived CDR1 and CDR2 are GTSNPN and SVGIG (reference sequence). Deletions cut 1 base from V and 4 bases from J, with 9 bases between. The CDR3 nucleotides are TGTGCCTGGAGTGGGCAGGTCCCAGATACGCAGTATTTT. Amino acids: CAWSGQVPDTQYF.